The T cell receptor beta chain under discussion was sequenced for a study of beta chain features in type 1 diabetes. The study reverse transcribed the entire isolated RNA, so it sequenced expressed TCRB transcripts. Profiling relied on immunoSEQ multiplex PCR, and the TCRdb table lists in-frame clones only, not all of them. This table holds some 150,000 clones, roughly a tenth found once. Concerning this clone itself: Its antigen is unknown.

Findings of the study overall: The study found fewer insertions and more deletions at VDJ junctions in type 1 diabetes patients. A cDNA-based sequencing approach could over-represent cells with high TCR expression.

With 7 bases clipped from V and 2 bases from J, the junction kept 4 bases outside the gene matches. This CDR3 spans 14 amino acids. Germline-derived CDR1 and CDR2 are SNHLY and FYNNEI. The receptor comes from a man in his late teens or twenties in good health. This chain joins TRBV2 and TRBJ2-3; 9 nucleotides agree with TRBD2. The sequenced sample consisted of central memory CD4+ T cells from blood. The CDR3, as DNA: TGTGCCAGCACCGGCGGGGGGGCCACAGATACGCAGTATTTT. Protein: CASTGGGATDTQYF.